The entry below gives a single T cell receptor (beta chain) sequence along with its context. This clonotype occurred many times. Its binding antigen is unknown. It has no much larger one-base neighbor in the sample; base qualities were not kept. The sample belongs to a study of early T cells in non-severe SARS-CoV-2 infection (dated by TCRdb to the early 2020s). A note on the overall study: Bulk RNA from unsorted whole blood was used for TCR sequencing, so alpha and beta chains could not be paired.

The method behind the library was 5' RACE. The data were produced on a NextSeq 500. To correct for sequencing error and PCR bias, the TCR library protocol tagged individual cDNA molecules with unique molecular identifiers. Both TCR alpha and beta chains were sequenced, and tight co-correlation was observed between alpha and beta sequence abundances in each sample. Per the original workflow: V gene, J gene and CDR3 annotation of TCR sequences was performed with Decombinator V4. TCRs were defined as expanded if a significant change between any two time points was detected under a Poisson model with p below 0.0001. TCR abundances were normalised to the total number of TCRs sequenced in each sample and reported as counts per million. TRAV1-2 paired with TRAJ12, TRAJ20 or TRAJ33 defined MAIT TCRs, while TRAV10 paired with TRAJ18 defined iNKT TCRs. VDJdb, accessed on 1 November 2021, was searched for TCRs annotated for CMV, EBV and SARS-CoV-2, and TCRs annotated for more than one antigen were excluded. TCRdb reprocessing: public reads trimmed at Q25 with fastp, clones called with MiXCR, in-frame beta chains kept. Here each entry gathers all rows of one CDR3 protein and keeps the most common genes and DNA. The V and J calls here are based on TCRdb, not the publication. In all, the sample holds 56,000 or so distinct CDR3 sequences, and approximately 15% of those were seen once. Roughly 4.3% of the sample lies in the top ten.

This was a case-control study nested in a cohort of healthcare workers in London, UK, who had nasopharyngeal swab PCR tests and blood samples taken every week. Healthcare workers were recruited between 23 and 31 March 2020, during the week of the UK lockdown, and were followed weekly for up to about 15 weeks. General study outcomes and caveats: Matching against VDJdb was skewed toward anti-spike CD8 responses, likely underestimated virus-specific expansions, and missed private and CD4 specificities.

CDR1 and CDR2 are drawn from the germline V gene: SGHAT, FQNNGV. The CDR3 runs 14 residues from the cysteine to the phenylalanine. Just the 42-base CDR3 DNA is kept, in frame starting at base 1. Relative to germline, V is 5 bases shorter and J is 1 base shorter, with 11 bases between their ends. The sequencing here drew on whole blood, taken at baseline. This receptor was taken from an adult who was a healthcare worker with PCR-confirmed SARS-CoV-2 infection or an uninfected control (not recorded which). The V and J segments used are TRBV11-2 and TRBJ1-1, and perhaps TRBD1 as D gene, on 5 matching bases. Here is the DNA: TGTGCCAGCAGCCCTATGGGGCAGAACACTGAAGCTTTCTTT. The resulting protein is CASSPMGQNTEAFF.